A single TCR beta chain is shown here with its context. Its antigen is still unknown. TCRdb keeps only in-frame clones here, not all; method: immunoSEQ multiplex PCR. Among 140,000 to 150,000 clones listed, roughly nine tenths were seen once. This record comes from a study of T cell responses to AZD1222 COVID-19 vaccine. Study background: Timing groups of about 4 and about 12 weeks for second doses were pooled.

The V gene's germline CDR1 is MNHNS and CDR2 SASEGT. This CDR3 has 14 amino acids. V lost 1 base and J 4 bases, leaving 11 bases between the germline ends. Whole-study findings and limits: Donors were chiefly white British, with a greater number of females, and clonal diversity was perhaps underestimated. Repertoire sampling occurred only after the peak T cell response.

Sequencing was performed on peripheral blood, taken on day 0 of AZD1222 vaccination. The chain recombines TRBV6-1 with TRBJ2-7, with D uncertain. The source of this sequence is an adult in good health. Written as DNA, the CDR3 is TGTGCCAGCAGTGAAGGTGTCGGTTCGTACGAGCAGTACTTC. It codes for CASSEGVGSYEQYF.